The clone carrying this T cell receptor (beta chain) is a singleton in its sample. The antigen remains undetermined. A J-beta primer mix and a sample-barcoded 5' primer were used in a second PCR of about 6 to 12 cycles. TCRdb processed the 5' RACE reads anew with MiXCR; each CDR3 protein has one entry. Of about 1.5 million distinct CDR3 sequences listed, 35% to 45% are singletons. This specimen belongs to a study of blood T cells in healthy people across ages. General study results and limits: Long-lived and aged donors differed, with more naive CD4+ cells and higher diversity in the long-lived. Older individuals had lower TCR beta diversity per million T cells (the decline was roughly linear).

Extractions gave at least 5 micrograms of total RNA per sample. Trimming took 5 bases from V and 4 from J; bases not matched to a gene: 10. The CDR3 totals 16 residues. In germline, CDR1 is ENHRY, CDR2 SYGVKD. This sequence joins TRBV10-3 and TRBJ2-1; 8 positions agree with TRBD2. Input material: blood. The sequence came from a woman aged 18-29 years in good health. The CDR3 DNA follows: TGTGCCATCAGTCGTCTTGCCGGGACTAGTTACAATGAGCAGTTCTTC. Amino acid sequence: CAISRLAGTSYNEQFF.